Listed here are 24 T cell receptor beta chains from one sample, sequenced in a study of glioma-infiltrating T cells. Amplification of TCR alpha and beta CDR3 regions from RNA used iRepertoire nested multiplex PCR. One entry per CDR3 protein, called by TCRdb with MiXCR from the multiplex PCR reads. The sample includes roughly 10,000 distinct CDR3 sequences, 56% of them seen just once. Sequenced material: glioma tissue, nonneoplastic brain tissue, or PBMCs (not recorded which). Receptors originate from a human donor with low-grade glioma or glioblastoma, undergoing nonglioma brain surgery, or in good health (not recorded which).

Comments on this clonotype: A much larger clone lies one base from this, so it may be a read error. J is TRBJ1-1 and V is TRBV29-1; D gene ambiguous. The V end was cut by 8 bases, the J end by 10 bases, with 17 bases between. This CDR3 has 11 amino acids. Germline V lookup: CDR1 SQVTM, CDR2 ANQGSEA. CDR3 residues: CSFWTARGAFF. The DNA for the CDR3 is TGCAGCTTTTGGACGGCGCGTGGAGCTTTCTTT. The variable domain in full, with the rest retrieved from reference TRBV29-1 and TRBJ1-1, is SAVISQKPSRDICQRGTSLTIQCQVDSQVTMMFWYRQQPGQSLTLIATANQGSEATYESGFVIDKFPISRPNLTFSTLTVSNMSPEDSSIYLCSFWTARGAFFGQGTRLTVV.

To note about this clonotype: A read error may be the cause here, since a much bigger clone is one base away. The chain combines TRBV29-1 with TRBJ1-1; 10 positions match TRBD1. Germline V lookup: CDR1 SQVTM, CDR2 ANQGSEA. V lost 0 bases and J lost 3; bases outside the gene matches: 10. CDR3 length equals 17 residues. This CDR3 reads CSVEDWGMTGGYTEAFF. CDR3 nucleotide sequence: TGCAGCGTTGAAGATTGGGGTATGACAGGGGGCTACACTGAAGCTTTCTTT.

Concerning this clonotype: The junction differs from germline at one of its ends, possibly a read error. The chain recombines TRBV4-1 with TRBJ1-2, with D perhaps TRBD1 (5 bases). CDR1 and CDR2 (germline): MGHRA, YSYEKL. CDR3 length: 17 residues. The DNA of the CDR3 is TGCGCCAGCAGACAAGAGGCGGTGACAGTAGAAAAATATGGGTACACCTTC. Translation: CASRQEAVTVEKYGYTF.

This clonotype occurred many times. The chain links TRBV20-1 to TRBJ2-7, with D unclear. Germline CDR1 is DFQATT and CDR2 is SNEGSKA (reference sequence). The CDR3 has 14 residues. V lost 0 bases and J lost 3, with 12 bases in between. For the CDR3, the DNA is TGCAGTGCTAGAGATAATAGGATTCTCTACGAGCAGTACTTC. This translates into CSARDNRILYEQYF.

This clonotype was detected ten times or more. V usage is TRBV10-3 and J usage is TRBJ1-2; maybe TRBD1 (6 bases). This CDR3 has 17 amino acids. Germline CDR1 ENHRY, CDR2 SYGVKD. V was shortened by 5 bases and J by 0 bases, with 19 bases between the two germline ends. As DNA, the CDR3 is TGTGCCATCAGTACCCTCAGCTCCAGGGGAGCTAACTATGGCTACACCTTC. Its protein product is CAISTLSSRGANYGYTF.

This chain joins TRBV4-3 and TRBJ1-2; TRBD1 agrees at 7 bases. V was pared by 0 bases and J by 0 bases, with 7 bases of the junction left unmatched. This CDR3 has 17 amino acids. The germline V gene encodes CDR1 LGHNA and CDR2 YSLEER. The CDR3 sequence: CASSQDSGQGANYGYTF. The CDR3 DNA is TGCGCCAGCAGCCAAGATTCGGGGCAGGGGGCTAACTATGGCTACACCTTC.

In regard to this clonotype: A read error may account for a junction end that differs from germline. The rearrangement uses TRBV10-3 and TRBJ1-5; the D gene is possibly TRBD1 (5 bases). Germline V CDR1 and CDR2: ENHRY, SYGVKD. The CDR3 consists of 16 residues. The CDR3 nucleotides read TGTGCCATCAGTGACTCGGCGATACTGGACAATCACCCCCAGCATTTT. Encoded protein: CAISDSAILDNHPQHF.

This clonotype was seen many times. A read error may account for a junction end that differs from germline. This chain links TRBV3-1 with TRBJ2-1, with D unresolved. The CDR3 runs 14 residues. The germline V gene encodes CDR1 LGHDT and CDR2 YNNKEL (reference sequence). CDR3 amino acids: CAISRGSVDNEQFF. For the CDR3, the DNA is TGTGCCATCAGCCGAGGAAGCGTCGACAATGAGCAGTTCTTC.

A note on this clonotype: Germline and junction disagree at one end, which may indicate a read error. The CDR3 loop reads CASSRDSRSGNNIYF. CDR3 DNA: TGTGCCAGCAGCCGGGACAGCCGCTCTGGAAACAACATATATTTT. The gene calls are TRBV14 and TRBJ1-3; 7 bases map to TRBD1. CDR3 length: 15 residues. Germline CDR1 SGHDN, CDR2 FVKESK.

Of note for this clonotype: At one end the junction does not follow the germline gene, possibly because of a read error. The V and J genes are TRBV14 and TRBJ2-5, with D perhaps TRBD2 (7 bases). Germline loops: CDR1 SGHDN, CDR2 FVKESK. This CDR3 comprises 15 residues. CDR3 region: CASSLDLAGAETQYF. In DNA, the CDR3 is TGCGCCAGCAGCCTAGATCTTGCGGGGGCCGAGACCCAGTACTTC.

This clonotype is classed as medium-sized. V is TRBV20-1 and J is TRBJ1-3, with D possibly being TRBD1 (6 bases). V dropped 5 bases and J dropped 7 bases, with 12 bases sitting between them. Germline V gene data show CDR1 as DFQATT and CDR2 as SNEGSKA (reference sequence). The CDR3 spans 12 residues. The CDR3 sequence: CSAGGRANTIYF. The CDR3 DNA reads TGCAGTGCTGGGGGCAGGGCCAACACCATATATTTT.

The chain is built from TRBV6-2 or TRBV6-3 and TRBJ2-5; TRBD2 aligns across 12 bases. From germline, CDR1 is MNHEY and CDR2 SVGEGT. The CDR3 is 16 residues long. J gave up 4 bases and V 5 bases, and 8 bases lay outside the gene matches. The CDR3 loop reads CASSAILAGGSETQYF. The CDR3 DNA is TGTGCCAGCAGTGCCATACTAGCGGGAGGTTCAGAGACCCAGTACTTC.

The gene calls are TRBV7-9 and TRBJ2-1; 7 bases map to TRBD1. Trimming took 4 bases from V and 4 from J; bases not matched to a gene: 16. CDR1 SEHNR and CDR2 FQNEAQ come from the germline V gene (reference sequence). The CDR3 runs to 18 residues. CDR3 bases: TGTGCCAGCAGCTGCACCTTCAAGACAGGGTTAATATACAATGAGCAGTTCTTC. Protein product: CASSCTFKTGLIYNEQFF.

The chain employs TRBV2 and TRBJ2-2; 8 bases are a match to TRBD2. CDR3 size: 15 residues. Losses at the gene ends were 7 bases for V and 9 bases for J; bases not matched to a gene: 13. CDR1 SNHLY and CDR2 FYNNEI come from the germline V gene. The CDR3 reads CASTRTSGSTWELFF. The CDR3 region has the DNA TGTGCCAGCACCCGTACTAGCGGTAGTACCTGGGAGCTGTTTTTT.

This clonotype was seen more than once but under ten times. Since a much larger clone is just one base distant, this may be a read error. The rearrangement uses TRBV19 and TRBJ2-5; 11 nucleotides align to TRBD2. V shed 5 bases, J shed 7 bases, and the junction held 9 bases outside the gene matches. This CDR3 contains 15 residues. Germline assignment: CDR1 LNHDA and CDR2 SQIVND (reference sequence). CDR3 sequence reads: CASSPLAGGQWTQYF. The CDR3 DNA reads as TGTGCCAGTAGTCCTCTAGCGGGAGGCCAGTGGACCCAGTACTTC.

By share, this clonotype counts as medium-sized (0.01 to 0.1%). J is TRBJ1-2 and V is TRBV28; D is uncertain. This CDR3 region has 15 residues. CDR1 and CDR2 (germline): MDHEN, SYDVKM. Trimming shortened V by 3 bases and J by 5 bases, and 16 bases separated the two germline ends. The DNA for the CDR3 is TGTGCCAGCAGTTTCGAGCGACGTCGGCTATATGGCTACACCTTC. Translation: CASSFERRRLYGYTF.

The table lists this clonotype with many counts. This rearrangement joins TRBV12-3 or TRBV12-4 to TRBJ2-3; 11 bases are a match to TRBD2. This CDR3 contains 17 residues. V trimming: 6 bases; J trimming: 2 bases; junction bases outside the gene matches: 10. The CDR3 sequence is CASSHPGLAADTDTQYF. CDR3 bases: TGTGCCAGCAGCCACCCGGGACTAGCGGCCGACACAGATACGCAGTATTTT.

Note on this clonotype: Given a much more abundant clone one base away, this may be a read error. V gene TRBV3-1 combines with J gene TRBJ2-1, with 10 nucleotides matching TRBD2. This CDR3 region has 16 residues. Per germline, CDR1 LGHDT and CDR2 YNNKEL (reference sequence). The CDR3 DNA reads as TGTGCCATCAGCGAAGATCAAAGCGGGAGGGCGGTTGAGCAGTTCTTC. Encoded protein: CAISEDQSGRAVEQFF.

Concerning this clonotype: A read error is possible here, since a much larger clone lies one base away. The chain links TRBV30 to TRBJ2-7, with D possibly being TRBD1 or TRBD2 (6 bases each). The CDR3 is made up of 14 amino acids. Deletions cut 6 bases from V and 3 bases from J, with 18 bases between. Germline V gives CDR1 GTSNPN, CDR2 SVGIG (reference sequence). CDR3 coding DNA: TGTGCCTGTAGTCGGATCGGGGGCATCTACGAGCAGTACTTC. Translating gives CACSRIGGIYEQYF.

V usage is TRBV2 and J usage is TRBJ2-3; TRBD2 is a possible D gene (5 bases). V was cut by 4 bases and J by 3 bases, with 14 bases left in between. This CDR3 has 15 residues. Germline values: CDR1 SNHLY, CDR2 FYNNEI. The CDR3 DNA reads as TGTGCCAGCAGTGCGGGAACCACTAAAACAGATACGCAGTATTTT. Translating gives CASSAGTTKTDTQYF.

Ten or more counts support this clonotype. The chain employs TRBV19 and TRBJ2-7, with D possibly matching TRBD1 (5 bases). The CDR3 contains 13 residues. The V and J ends lost 5 bases and 6 bases respectively, with 14 bases between them. Germline values: CDR1 LNHDA, CDR2 SQIVND (reference sequence). CDR3 in amino acids: CASSVDTAGEQYF. CDR3 nucleotides: TGTGCCAGTAGTGTGGACACGGCAGGCGAGCAGTACTTC.

As regards this clonotype: This may arise from a read error, as a much more abundant clone is one base away. J is TRBJ2-5 and V is TRBV29-1; the D gene could be TRBD1 or TRBD2 (6 bases each). CDR3 length: 14 residues. Germline CDR1 SQVTM, CDR2 ANQGSEA. V was pared by 3 bases and J by 7 bases, with 18 bases between. The chain's CDR3 is CSVDGLGGGGTQYF. The CDR3 DNA reads as TGCAGCGTTGATGGATTAGGGGGAGGTGGGACCCAGTACTTC. Full variable domain (remainder filled in from reference TRBV29-1 and TRBJ2-5): SAVISQKPSRDICQRGTSLTIQCQVDSQVTMMFWYRQQPGQSLTLIATANQGSEATYESGFVIDKFPISRPNLTFSTLTVSNMSPEDSSIYLCSVDGLGGGGTQYFGPGTRLLVL.

Regarding this clonotype: This may stem from a read error, because a much larger clone lies one nucleotide away. The CDR3 does not end in the conserved phenylalanine or tryptophan, so this is likely a read error. The chain uses TRBV29-1 and TRBJ2-1, with a weak D call TRBD1 (5 bases). The CDR3 length is 14 residues. V was clipped by 7 bases and J by 1 base, with 14 bases between them. The germline gives CDR1 SQVTM, CDR2 ANQGSEA. Here the CDR3 DNA reads TGCAGCGGGGGTGGTGCAGGGTCCTACAATGAGCAGTTCCTC. Its protein product is CSGGGAGSYNEQFL.

This clonotype was counted ten times or more. The V call is TRBV12-3 or TRBV12-4, the J call TRBJ1-2; D is ambiguous. The CDR3 has 14 residues. With 3 bases removed from V and 8 bases from J, the gap between germline ends came to 16 bases. CDR3 sequence (DNA): TGTGCCAGCAGTTTCTGGAGTCGTTTCACGGGCTACACCTTC. Amino acid sequence: CASSFWSRFTGYTF.